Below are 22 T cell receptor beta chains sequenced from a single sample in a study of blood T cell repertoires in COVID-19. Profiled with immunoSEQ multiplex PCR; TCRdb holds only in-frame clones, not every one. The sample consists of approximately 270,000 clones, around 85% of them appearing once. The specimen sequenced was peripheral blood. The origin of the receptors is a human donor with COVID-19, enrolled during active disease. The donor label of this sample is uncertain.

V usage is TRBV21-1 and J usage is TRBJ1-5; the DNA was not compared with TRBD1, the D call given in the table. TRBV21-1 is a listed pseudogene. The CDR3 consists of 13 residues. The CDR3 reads CASKGTENQPQHF. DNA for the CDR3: TGTGCCAGCAAAGGGACAGAAAATCAGCCCCAGCATTTT.

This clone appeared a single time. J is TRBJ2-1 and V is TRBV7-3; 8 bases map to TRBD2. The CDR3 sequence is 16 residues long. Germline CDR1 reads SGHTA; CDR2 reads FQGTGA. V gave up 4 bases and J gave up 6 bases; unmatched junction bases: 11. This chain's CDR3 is CASSSQAGANANEQFF. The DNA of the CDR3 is TGTGCCAGCAGCTCCCAAGCGGGAGCGAACGCCAATGAGCAGTTCTTC.

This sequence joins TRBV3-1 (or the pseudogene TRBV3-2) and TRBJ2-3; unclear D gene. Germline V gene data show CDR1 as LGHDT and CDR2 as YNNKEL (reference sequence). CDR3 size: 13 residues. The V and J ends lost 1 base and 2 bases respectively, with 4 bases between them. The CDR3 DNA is TGTGCCAGCAGCCAAGCTCCCACAGATACGCAGTATTTT. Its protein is CASSQAPTDTQYF.

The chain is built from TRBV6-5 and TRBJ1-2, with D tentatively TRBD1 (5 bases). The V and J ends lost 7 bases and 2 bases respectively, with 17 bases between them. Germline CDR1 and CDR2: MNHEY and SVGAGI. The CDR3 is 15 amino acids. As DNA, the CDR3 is TGTGCCAGCACCCTCCGGGGGGGGGACAACTATGGCTACACCTTC. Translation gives CASTLRGGDNYGYTF.

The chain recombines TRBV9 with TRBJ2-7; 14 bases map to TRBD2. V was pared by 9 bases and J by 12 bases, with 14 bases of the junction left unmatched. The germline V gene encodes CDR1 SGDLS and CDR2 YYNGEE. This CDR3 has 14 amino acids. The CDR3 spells CATAPSGTSGSLYF. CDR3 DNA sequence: TGTGCCACCGCACCCTCCGGGACTAGCGGGAGTCTGTACTTC.

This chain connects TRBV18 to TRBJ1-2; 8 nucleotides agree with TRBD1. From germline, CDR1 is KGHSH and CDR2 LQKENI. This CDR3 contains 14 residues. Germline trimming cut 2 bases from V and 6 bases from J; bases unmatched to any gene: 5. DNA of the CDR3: TGTGCCAGCTCACCAGGGGCAGGGGGCGATGGCTACACCTTC. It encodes CASSPGAGGDGYTF.

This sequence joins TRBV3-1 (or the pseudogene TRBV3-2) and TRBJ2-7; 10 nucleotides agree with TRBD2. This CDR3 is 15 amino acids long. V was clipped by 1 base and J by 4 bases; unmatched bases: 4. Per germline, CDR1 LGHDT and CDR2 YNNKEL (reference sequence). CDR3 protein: CASSQALAGAYEQYF. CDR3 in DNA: TGTGCCAGCAGCCAAGCGCTAGCGGGAGCATACGAGCAGTACTTC.

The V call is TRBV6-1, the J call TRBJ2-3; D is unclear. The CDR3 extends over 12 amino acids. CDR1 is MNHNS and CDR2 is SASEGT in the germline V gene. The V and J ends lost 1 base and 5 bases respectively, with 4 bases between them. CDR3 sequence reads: CASSEGGDTQYF. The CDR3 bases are TGTGCCAGCAGTGAAGGCGGAGATACGCAGTATTTT.

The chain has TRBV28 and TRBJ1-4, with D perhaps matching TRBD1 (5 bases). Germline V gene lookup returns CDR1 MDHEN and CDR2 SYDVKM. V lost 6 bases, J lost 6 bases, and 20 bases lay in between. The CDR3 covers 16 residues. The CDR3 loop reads CASRTRRTGGDEKLFF. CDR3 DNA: TGTGCCAGCAGAACTCGCAGGACTGGGGGGGATGAAAAACTGTTTTTT.

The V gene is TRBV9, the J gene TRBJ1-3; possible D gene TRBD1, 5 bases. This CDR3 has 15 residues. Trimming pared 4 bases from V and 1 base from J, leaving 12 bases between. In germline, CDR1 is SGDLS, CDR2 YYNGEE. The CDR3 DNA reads TGTGCCAGCAGCCCAACCAGGGCTTCTGGAAACACCATATATTTT. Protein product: CASSPTRASGNTIYF.

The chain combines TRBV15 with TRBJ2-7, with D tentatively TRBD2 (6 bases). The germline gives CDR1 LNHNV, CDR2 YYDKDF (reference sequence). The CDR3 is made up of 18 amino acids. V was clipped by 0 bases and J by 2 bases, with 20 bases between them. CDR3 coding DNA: TGTGCCACCAGCAGAGATGTGAATTGGGACTTCCAGCCCTACGAGCAGTACTTC. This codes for CATSRDVNWDFQPYEQYF.

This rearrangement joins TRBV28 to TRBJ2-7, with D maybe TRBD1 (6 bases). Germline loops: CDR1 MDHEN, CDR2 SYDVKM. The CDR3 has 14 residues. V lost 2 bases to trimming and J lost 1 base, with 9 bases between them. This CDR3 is CASSLRQGSYEQYF. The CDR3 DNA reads TGTGCCAGCAGTTTAAGGCAGGGGTCCTACGAGCAGTACTTC. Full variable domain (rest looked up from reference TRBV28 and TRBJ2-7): DVKVTQSSRYLVKRTGEKVFLECVQDMDHENMFWYRQDPGLGLRLIYFSYDVKMKEKGDIPEGYSVSREKKERFSLILESASTNQTSMYLCASSLRQGSYEQYFGPGTRLTVT.

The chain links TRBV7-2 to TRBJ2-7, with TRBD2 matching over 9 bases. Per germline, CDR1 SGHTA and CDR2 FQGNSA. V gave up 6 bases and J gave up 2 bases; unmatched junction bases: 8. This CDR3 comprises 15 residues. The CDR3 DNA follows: TGTGCCAGCAGACCTCAACTAGCGGGCGCCTACGAGCAGTACTTC. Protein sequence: CASRPQLAGAYEQYF.

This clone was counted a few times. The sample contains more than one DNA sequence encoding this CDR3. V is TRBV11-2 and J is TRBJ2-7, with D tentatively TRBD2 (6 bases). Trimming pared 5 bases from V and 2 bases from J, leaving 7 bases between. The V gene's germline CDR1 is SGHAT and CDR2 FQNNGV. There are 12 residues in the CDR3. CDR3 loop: CASSRGTYEQYF. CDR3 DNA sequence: TGTGCCAGCAGCCGGGGGACCTACGAGCAGTACTTC. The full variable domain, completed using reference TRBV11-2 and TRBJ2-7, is EAGVAQSPRYKIIEKRQSVAFWCNPISGHATLYWYQQILGQGPKLLIQFQNNGVVDDSQLPKDRFSAERLKGVDSTLKIQPAKLEDSAVYLCASSRGTYEQYFGPGTRLTVT.

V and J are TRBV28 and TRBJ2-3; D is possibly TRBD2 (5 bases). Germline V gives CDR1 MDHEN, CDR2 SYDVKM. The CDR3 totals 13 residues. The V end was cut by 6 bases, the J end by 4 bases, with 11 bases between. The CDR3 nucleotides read TGTGCCAGCAGGACCACCGGGGCAGATACGCAGTATTTT. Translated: CASRTTGADTQYF. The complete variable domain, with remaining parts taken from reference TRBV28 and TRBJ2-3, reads DVKVTQSSRYLVKRTGEKVFLECVQDMDHENMFWYRQDPGLGLRLIYFSYDVKMKEKGDIPEGYSVSREKKERFSLILESASTNQTSMYLCASRTTGADTQYFGPGTRLTVL.

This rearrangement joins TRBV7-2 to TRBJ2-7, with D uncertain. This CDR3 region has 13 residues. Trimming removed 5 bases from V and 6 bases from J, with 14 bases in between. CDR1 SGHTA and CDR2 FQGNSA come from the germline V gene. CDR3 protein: CASSPRHLREQYF. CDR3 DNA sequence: TGTGCCAGCAGCCCCCGACACCTTCGCGAGCAGTACTTC.

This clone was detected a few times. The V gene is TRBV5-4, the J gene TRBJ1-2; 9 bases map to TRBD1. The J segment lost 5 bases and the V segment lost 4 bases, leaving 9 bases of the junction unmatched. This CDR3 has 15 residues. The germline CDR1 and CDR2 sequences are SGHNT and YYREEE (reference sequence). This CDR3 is CASSPTAGTGYGYTF. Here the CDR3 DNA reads TGTGCCAGCAGCCCAACGGCCGGGACAGGGTATGGCTACACCTTC.

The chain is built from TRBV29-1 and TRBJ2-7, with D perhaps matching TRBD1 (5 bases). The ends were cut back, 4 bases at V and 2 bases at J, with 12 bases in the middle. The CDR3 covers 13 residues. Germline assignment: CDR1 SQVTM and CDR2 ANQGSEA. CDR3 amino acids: CSVGQLSTYEQYF. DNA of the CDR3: TGCAGCGTTGGACAGTTATCGACCTACGAGCAGTACTTC.

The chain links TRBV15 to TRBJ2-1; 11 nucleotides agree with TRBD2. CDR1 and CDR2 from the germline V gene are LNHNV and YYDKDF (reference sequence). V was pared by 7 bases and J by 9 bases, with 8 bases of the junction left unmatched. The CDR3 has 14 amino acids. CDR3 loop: CATMIAGGTGEQFF. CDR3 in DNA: TGTGCCACCATGATAGCGGGAGGGACGGGTGAGCAGTTCTTC.

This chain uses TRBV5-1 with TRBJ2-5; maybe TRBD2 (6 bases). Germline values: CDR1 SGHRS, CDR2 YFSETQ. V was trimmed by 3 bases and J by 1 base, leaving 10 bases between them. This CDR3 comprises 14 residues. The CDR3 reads CASSWRGSQETQYF. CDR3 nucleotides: TGCGCCAGCAGCTGGAGGGGTAGCCAAGAGACCCAGTACTTC.

The CDR3: CASSLGSMGTKGETQYF. The CDR3, as DNA: TGTGCCAGCAGCTTAGGGTCCATGGGGACTAAGGGGGAGACCCAGTACTTC. The chain uses TRBV7-9 and TRBJ2-5; 7 nucleotides agree with TRBD2. Germline lookup yields CDR1 SEHNR and CDR2 FQNEAQ (reference sequence). This CDR3 is built from 17 residues. The V gene end was trimmed by 1 base and the J gene end by 5 bases; junction bases not matched to a gene: 13.

The CDR3 DNA sequence: TGTGCCAGCTCACCCCTCGGGGAGGAAAAACTGTTTTTT. It specifies CASSPLGEEKLFF. The chain uses TRBV18 and TRBJ1-4; D remains ambiguous. Germline CDR1 reads KGHSH; CDR2 reads LQKENI. Between the trimmed V and J ends, which lost 3 bases and 8 bases, there was a span of 10 bases. The length of the CDR3 is 13 residues.